These T cell receptor beta chains were read from a single sample in a study of CD8+CD57+ T cells in acquired aplastic anemia. TCRdb called the reads again in MiXCR, with one record for every CDR3 protein. The sample lists about 150,000 distinct CDR3 sequences; 41% were seen once. Sequenced input: sorted CD4+, CD8+, or CD8+CD57+ T cells (not recorded which) from PBMCs. These receptors were taken from a human donor in good health, serving as a control. Both conserved end residues are part of each CDR3. Fields, in order: CDR3 protein, CDR3 DNA, V gene, clone size, J gene, D gene. The D gene is left open where the match is weak. Expanded clones are given a class, and other clones once, few, many or no size at all.

CAISVAGTDYGYTF,TGTGCCATCAGTGTAGCCGGGACGGACTATGGCTACACCTTC,TRBV10-3,many,TRBJ1-2,.
CASSPQGPNIQYF,TGTGCCAGCAGTCCTCAGGGGCCTAACATTCAGTACTTC,TRBV6-1,.,TRBJ2-4,.
CASHGRGRTEAFF,TGTGCCAGCCATGGGCGTGGAAGGACTGAAGCTTTCTTT,TRBV2,.,TRBJ1-1,.
CASSLMETGGSYNSPLHF,TGTGCCAGCAGTTTAATGGAGACAGGGGGCTCCTATAATTCACCCCTCCACTTT,TRBV12-3/TRBV12-4,.,TRBJ1-6,TRBD1
CASNPGPGLAGHYNEQFF,TGTGCCAGCAATCCCGGGCCGGGACTAGCGGGACACTACAATGAGCAGTTCTTC,TRBV12-3/TRBV12-4,few,TRBJ2-1,TRBD2
CSARDWLRGFETQYF,TGCAGTGCTAGAGATTGGTTAAGGGGATTTGAGACCCAGTACTTC,TRBV20-1,many,TRBJ2-5,.
CASSYSSTNEKLFF,TGTGCCAGCAGTTATAGCTCAACTAATGAAAAACTGTTTTTT,TRBV27,.,TRBJ1-4,.
CASSVDRPGYTF,TGCGCCAGCAGCGTCGACAGACCGGGCTACACCTTC,TRBV7-9,.,TRBJ1-2,.
CASTSTDYQPQHF,TGTGCCAGCACTTCGACAGATTATCAGCCCCAGCATTTT,TRBV6-5,many,TRBJ1-5,.
CASGSLAGITDTQYF,TGTGCCAGCGGTTCTCTAGCGGGGATTACAGATACGCAGTATTTT,TRBV25-1,.,TRBJ2-3,TRBD2
CSARDGFGNQPQHF,TGCAGTGCTAGAGATGGTTTCGGCAATCAGCCCCAGCATTTT,TRBV20-1,.,TRBJ1-5,.
CASGVYPQGYTF,TGTGCCAGCGGCGTCTACCCTCAGGGCTACACCTTC,TRBV6-1,many,TRBJ1-2,.
CASRQGTRGNQPQHF,TGTGCCAGCAGACAGGGGACTAGGGGCAATCAGCCCCAGCATTTT,TRBV2,many,TRBJ1-5,TRBD1
CASSESLVAFF,TGTGCCAGCAGTGAAAGCCTGGTAGCTTTCTTT,TRBV6-1,many,TRBJ1-1,.
CSVERGQGHTF,TGCAGCGTTGAAAGGGGACAGGGCCACACCTTC,TRBV29-1,many,TRBJ1-2,TRBD1
CASSVSGVNEQFF,TGTGCCAGCAGTGTTTCCGGGGTGAATGAGCAGTTCTTC,TRBV25-1,.,TRBJ2-1,.
CATNGGRGISYEQYF,TGTGCCACTAACGGTGGTAGGGGAATCTCCTACGAGCAGTACTTC,TRBV15,.,TRBJ2-7,.
CASSTEGGAGELFF,TGTGCCAGCAGCACCGAGGGGGGAGCCGGGGAGCTGTTTTTT,TRBV7-7,many,TRBJ2-2,.
CASSMGRSSYNERFF,TGTGCCAGCAGCATGGGACGGAGCTCCTACAATGAGCGGTTCTTC,TRBV5-6,.,TRBJ2-1,.
CASRYGGGSGNTIYF,TGTGCCAGTAGATACGGGGGCGGCTCTGGAAACACCATATATTTT,TRBV19,many,TRBJ1-3,.
CASSLSADTQYF,TGTGCCAGCAGCTTATCGGCAGATACGCAGTATTTT,TRBV7-2,.,TRBJ2-3,.
CASSPEQLRGVTYEQYF,TGTGCCAGCAGTCCTGAACAATTACGGGGGGTTACCTACGAGCAGTACTTC,TRBV12-3/TRBV12-4,many,TRBJ2-7,TRBD2
CASSEDTSNYGYTF,TGTGCCAGCAGCGAGGACACCTCTAACTATGGCTACACCTTC,TRBV9,many,TRBJ1-2,.
CASSLEFYGNTGELFF,TGCGCCAGCAGCTTGGAATTCTACGGGAACACCGGGGAGCTGTTTTTT,TRBV5-1,.,TRBJ2-2,.
CASSESASPNEQFF,TGCGCCAGCAGTGAGTCGGCTTCTCCCAATGAGCAGTTCTTC,TRBV10-1,.,TRBJ2-1,.
CASSFTTVQETQYF,TGTGCCAGCAGCTTCACGACAGTGCAAGAGACCCAGTACTTC,TRBV11-2,many,TRBJ2-5,.
CASSPLREAKNIQYF,TGTGCCAGCTCACCACTCCGGGAAGCCAAAAACATTCAGTACTTC,TRBV18,.,TRBJ2-4,.
CAWGLARGEASF,TGTGCCTGGGGCCTGGCGAGGGGGGAAGCTTCCTTT,TRBV30,.,TRBJ1-1,.
CASASEGVRRNTIYF,TGTGCCAGCGCATCGGAGGGCGTCCGAAGAAACACCATATATTTT,TRBV6-2/TRBV6-3,few,TRBJ1-3,.
CASSSDQPTNEKLFF,TGTGCCAGCAGCTCGGACCAGCCAACTAATGAAAAACTGTTTTTT,TRBV12-3/TRBV12-4,many,TRBJ1-4,.
CASSLTGISRGTEAFF,TGTGCCAGCAGTTTGACAGGGATATCGCGGGGCACTGAAGCTTTCTTT,TRBV12-3/TRBV12-4,many,TRBJ1-1,TRBD1
CSAREGYGSRSYEQYF,TGCAGTGCTAGAGAGGGATATGGATCTCGGTCCTACGAGCAGTACTTC,TRBV20-1,many,TRBJ2-7,.
CASNPGGENTEAFF,TGTGCCAGTAACCCGGGAGGCGAGAACACTGAAGCTTTCTTT,TRBV19,.,TRBJ1-1,.
CASSVERNTEAFF,TGTGCCAGCAGCGTCGAGAGGAACACTGAAGCTTTCTTT,TRBV9,many,TRBJ1-1,.
CASSATGGHSYEQYF,TGTGCCAGCAGCGCTACAGGGGGGCACTCCTACGAGCAGTACTTC,TRBV27,many,TRBJ2-7,TRBD1
CASRLTSGGKYEQYF,TGTGCCAGCAGGTTGACTAGCGGGGGGAAGTACGAGCAGTACTTC,TRBV7-2,.,TRBJ2-7,TRBD2
CASSTPGLNYNEQFF,TGTGCCAGCAGCACTCCGGGACTGAATTACAATGAGCAGTTCTTC,TRBV6-1,.,TRBJ2-1,.
CATRAGGDYGYTF,TGTGCCACCAGGGCAGGGGGCGACTATGGCTACACCTTC,TRBV24-1,many,TRBJ1-2,TRBD1
CSAVTSGNQETQYF,TGCAGTGCTGTGACTAGCGGAAACCAAGAGACCCAGTACTTC,TRBV20-1,.,TRBJ2-5,TRBD2
CASGGQGHSPLHF,TGCGCCAGCGGGGGACAGGGTCATTCACCCCTCCACTTT,TRBV10-2,medium-sized,TRBJ1-6,TRBD1
CASSVEAGEGETQYF,TGTGCCAGCAGCGTGGAAGCGGGAGAGGGAGAGACCCAGTACTTC,TRBV9,.,TRBJ2-5,TRBD2
CASSLGDTYNEQFF,TGTGCCAGCAGCTTAGGAGACACTTACAATGAGCAGTTCTTC,TRBV11-3,many,TRBJ2-1,.